The rows below give T cell receptor beta chains drawn from one sample of a study of molecular identifiers for immune sequencing clone quantification. TCRdb itself ran the PCR reads through MiXCR, one entry per CDR3 protein. The repertoire holds hundreds of thousands of distinct CDR3 sequences, over 25% seen once, with 0.78% in the top ten. What was sequenced was naive CD8+ T cells from blood, with Jurkat cell RNA spiked in. All receptors come from a human donor in good health. Some libraries in this study had Jurkat cell RNA spiked in. Both conserved end residues are part of each CDR3. A D gene is named only where the DNA matches it firmly. Clone size is shown for a subset of rows, as once, few, many or a class of expanded clone.

>TRBV6-2/TRBV6-3|NA|NA|TRBJ2-7
CASSYLGIPYEQYF
TGTGCCAGCAGTTACCTGGGAATCCCCTACGAGCAGTACTTC
>TRBV28|few|NA|TRBJ2-5
CASNRQAPQEPQYF
TGTGCCAGCAACCGACAGGCCCCCCAAGAGCCCCAGTACTTC
>TRBV7-9|NA|TRBD1|TRBJ2-7
CASSSPTGIYEQYF
TGTGCCAGCAGCTCACCGACAGGGATCTACGAGCAGTACTTC
>TRBV4-3|NA|NA|TRBJ2-1
CASSPYDRTVANNEQFF
TGCGCCAGCAGCCCCTACGACAGGACAGTGGCCAACAATGAGCAGTTCTTC
>TRBV9|few|NA|TRBJ2-7
CASSVVPGDWYEQYF
TGTGCCAGCAGCGTAGTCCCAGGGGATTGGTACGAGCAGTACTTC
>TRBV7-3|many|NA|TRBJ1-5
CASSSTTGEGSSQPQHF
TGTGCCAGCAGCTCGACGACAGGCGAGGGTAGTAGTCAGCCCCAGCATTTT
>TRBV24-1|few|NA|TRBJ2-2
CATSDLPTNMGIAGELFF
TGTGCCACCAGTGATTTGCCAACCAATATGGGTATTGCCGGGGAGCTGTTTTTT
>TRBV6-1|few|NA|TRBJ1-1
CASRQAGRGAFF
TGTGCCAGCCGTCAGGCGGGCCGGGGAGCTTTCTTT
>TRBV5-5|many|NA|TRBJ2-7
CASRDEPYEQYF
TGTGCCAGCCGGGACGAGCCCTACGAGCAGTACTTC
>TRBV5-1|NA|TRBD1|TRBJ1-2
CASSLGQDYTF
TGCGCCAGCAGCTTAGGACAGGACTACACCTTC
>TRBV30|NA|TRBD1|TRBJ2-7
CARSVGTGGFYEQYF
TGTGCCAGGAGTGTGGGGACAGGGGGTTTCTACGAGCAGTACTTC
>TRBV27|NA|NA|TRBJ1-1
CASSFSENRVGMNTEAFF
TGTGCCAGCAGTTTTTCGGAGAACAGGGTCGGCATGAACACTGAAGCTTTCTTT
>TRBV5-5|NA|NA|TRBJ2-2
CASSLGYGGPNTGELFF
TGTGCCAGCAGCTTGGGATACGGGGGGCCGAACACCGGGGAGCTGTTTTTT
>TRBV30|NA|TRBD1|TRBJ2-7
CAWSATLGQGMLYF
TGTGCCTGGAGTGCAACCCTGGGACAGGGGATGTTATACTTC
>TRBV28|many|NA|TRBJ2-3
CASSDGGDTQYF
TGTGCCAGTTCGGACGGAGGAGATACGCAGTATTTT
>TRBV12-3/TRBV12-4|few|NA|TRBJ1-1
CASSLESNFAEAFF
TGTGCCAGCAGTTTAGAATCCAACTTCGCTGAAGCTTTCTTT
>TRBV9|NA|TRBD1|TRBJ1-1
CASSVASGGGGTEAFF
TGTGCCAGCAGCGTAGCTTCAGGGGGAGGTGGCACTGAAGCTTTCTTT
>TRBV6-2/TRBV6-3|NA|NA|TRBJ2-7
CASSYAGKQYEQYF
TGTGCCAGCAGTTACGCGGGGAAACAATACGAGCAGTACTTC
>TRBV4-3|NA|NA|TRBJ1-3
CASSQDFAGVSGNTIYF
TGCGCCAGCAGCCAAGATTTTGCAGGGGTCTCTGGAAACACCATATATTTT
>TRBV12-3/TRBV12-4|many|NA|TRBJ2-7
CASGPGVYEQYF
TGTGCCAGCGGCCCGGGGGTCTACGAGCAGTACTTC
>TRBV19|many|TRBD1|TRBJ1-5
CASSWGDSSNQPQHF
TGTGCCAGTAGCTGGGGGGACAGTAGCAATCAGCCCCAGCATTTT
>TRBV6-5|NA|TRBD1|TRBJ2-7
CASSQVQDRGHEQYF
TGTGCCAGCAGCCAAGTGCAGGACAGGGGCCACGAGCAGTACTTC
>TRBV7-2|NA|TRBD2|TRBJ2-1
CTSSKGTSGGYYNEQFF
TGTACCAGCAGCAAAGGGACTAGCGGGGGATACTACAATGAGCAGTTCTTC
>TRBV7-8|many|TRBD1|TRBJ1-2
CASSSGQGAYGYTF
TGTGCCAGCAGCTCGGGACAGGGCGCCTATGGCTACACCTTC
>TRBV27|NA|NA|TRBJ1-6
CASSLGPGATLHF
TGTGCCAGCAGTTTAGGGCCAGGTGCGACGCTCCACTTT
>TRBV4-1|many|NA|TRBJ2-2
CASSQDARGVGELFF
TGCGCCAGCAGCCAAGATGCCCGAGGTGTCGGGGAGCTGTTTTTT
>TRBV12-3/TRBV12-4|many|NA|TRBJ1-2
CASSFAQLNGYTF
TGTGCCAGCAGTTTTGCTCAGCTCAATGGCTACACCTTC